This T cell receptor beta chain stems from a study of blood T cell repertoires in COVID-19. Background on the study: In each case, the material was cDNA or gDNA derived from T cells, B-cell-depleted T cells, or PBMCs.

The CDR3 extends over 12 amino acids. The germline V gene encodes CDR1 MNHEY and CDR2 SMNVEV (reference sequence). Trimming took off 8 bases at V and 8 bases at J, with 15 bases between the two ends. Original data processing: Reference gene primers were amplified, and this amplification served to estimate nucleated cell counts. The protocol was immunoSEQ multiplex PCR, while the TCRdb copy is restricted to in-frame clones and leaves out a portion. V and J calls and clone size are given by that table; D and trimming were obtained from the DNA. The data show over 150,000 clones, 85% to 95% seen once. Seattle participants joined during active infection and were tracked over time.

This TCR was recovered from a man aged 30 to 45 with COVID-19, enrolled during active disease. The rearrangement joins TRBV27 to TRBJ1-2; possibly TRBD1 for D (5 bases). The sample consisted of peripheral blood. CDR3 bases: TGTGCCAGCGGGACTACGGGGTTGGGCTACACCTTC. Encoded protein: CASGTTGLGYTF.